A selection of T cell receptor beta chains follows, all from one sample in a study of OX40 agonist ivuxolimab in advanced cancers. Some clones are missing from TCRdb's copy, which holds only in-frame ones; the method was immunoSEQ multiplex PCR. This table holds more than 35,000 clones, about four fifths found once. Sequencing used CD4+ or CD8+ T cells sorted from blood, obtained in a trial of the OX40 agonist ivuxolimab. The receptors shown here come from an adult with an advanced solid tumor such as melanoma, head and neck, liver or kidney cancer. Both conserved end residues are part of each CDR3. Fields, in order: D gene, clone size, V gene, J gene, CDR3 DNA, CDR3 protein. D genes are given only for firm matches. Not every row has a clone size; where given, it reads once, few, many or a size class.

.,.,TRBV15,TRBJ2-1,TGTGCCACCAGCCTTCACACCAGCTCCTACAATGAGCAGTTCTTC,CATSLHTSSYNEQFF
.,.,TRBV11-2,TRBJ2-7,TGTGCCAGCAGCCCTCTTGGAAGGAGCTCCTACGAGCAGTACTTC,CASSPLGRSSYEQYF
.,hyperexpanded,TRBV6-6,TRBJ1-2,TGTGCCAGCAGTTACTTAGGGGTCGATGGCTACACCTTC,CASSYLGVDGYTF
.,.,TRBV2,TRBJ2-6,TGTGCCAGCAGGAAAAAGTGGGGGTACTCTGGGGCCAACGTCCTGACTTTC,CASRKKWGYSGANVLTF
TRBD2,.,TRBV27,TRBJ2-1,TGTGCCAGCAGTCCCGGGACTAGCGGCACCAATGAGCAGTTCTTC,CASSPGTSGTNEQFF
.,.,TRBV19,TRBJ1-5,TGTGCCAGTAGTACCCTGACGGGTAATAGCAATCAGCCCCAGCATTTT,CASSTLTGNSNQPQHF
TRBD2,once,TRBV27,TRBJ2-1,TGTGCCAGCTACCTCCAGCCGGGACTAGCGGTCTTC,CASYLQPGLAVF
TRBD1,.,TRBV28,TRBJ2-7,TGTGCCAGCAGCTACAGGGGGCCAAACGAGCAGTACTTC,CASSYRGPNEQYF
TRBD2,.,TRBV19,TRBJ2-1,TGTGCCAGTAGTATTGGGACGAGCGGGAGTAATGAGCAGTTCTTC,CASSIGTSGSNEQFF
TRBD2,.,TRBV7-9,TRBJ2-5,TGTGCCAGCAGCTTTAGCGGGAGGGGGTCGGAGACCCAGTACTTC,CASSFSGRGSETQYF
TRBD1,.,TRBV28,TRBJ1-1,TGTGCCAGCAGCAATTTAGACAGGGGAGGACGAAGTGTCGAAGCTTTCTTT,CASSNLDRGGRSVEAFF
.,.,TRBV27,TRBJ1-1,TGTGCCAGCAGTTTACTGGGGGGACCGAAAGCTTTCTTT,CASSLLGGPKAFF
.,.,TRBV28,TRBJ1-2,TGTGCCAGCAGTTTCCCAACAGACTATGGCTACACCTTC,CASSFPTDYGYTF
.,.,TRBV5-1,TRBJ2-7,TGTGCCAGCAGCTTGTTGTCCTACGAGCAGTACTTC,CASSLLSYEQYF
.,few,TRBV19,TRBJ1-1,TGTGCCAGTAGTTATTCGAGCTTAGGGGGTGAAGCTTTCTTT,CASSYSSLGGEAFF
.,.,TRBV28,TRBJ2-1,TGTGCCAGCAGTTTGTTTAGCCATGAGCAGTTCTTC,CASSLFSHEQFF
.,.,TRBV28,TRBJ1-2,TGTGCCAGCAGTCCGCGCGTATTCGACTATGGCTACACCTTC,CASSPRVFDYGYTF
.,.,TRBV6-5,TRBJ1-2,TGTGCCAGCAGCCCAGGTTGGGGGGCGCACTATGGCTACACCTTC,CASSPGWGAHYGYTF
.,.,TRBV27,TRBJ2-7,TGTGCCAGCAGTTTCTCTCGGACGGGGTACGAGCAGTACTTC,CASSFSRTGYEQYF
.,.,TRBV4-1,TRBJ2-1,TGCGCCAGCAGCCAAGGCGGCCTAGACAATGAGCAGTTCTTC,CASSQGGLDNEQFF
.,.,TRBV13,TRBJ2-7,TGTGCCAGCAGCAGCTACAGGACCGGCTACGAGCAGTACTTC,CASSSYRTGYEQYF
TRBD1,.,TRBV4-3,TRBJ2-7,TGCGCCAGCAGCCCTCACCGGGACAGCCCCTACGAGCAGTACTTC,CASSPHRDSPYEQYF
.,.,TRBV6-4,TRBJ2-1,TGTGCCAGCAGTGGGGACACAGCGCACAATGAGCAGTTCTTC,CASSGDTAHNEQFF
.,few,TRBV7-9,TRBJ1-1,TGTGCCAGCAGCTTAGTGCTAGGGGACACTGAAGCTTTCTTT,CASSLVLGDTEAFF
.,.,TRBV4-1,TRBJ1-2,TGCGCCAGCACCCAGGTTCCCGGAGATGGCTACACCTTC,CASTQVPGDGYTF
.,.,TRBV21-1,TRBJ1-1,TGTGCCAGCAGCAAAGTACAGGTGGCGAACACTGAAGCTTTCTTT,CASSKVQVANTEAFF
.,few,TRBV28,TRBJ2-1,TGTGCCAGCAGCCATCTTTACAATGAGCAGTTCTTC,CASSHLYNEQFF
.,.,TRBV9,TRBJ2-7,TGTGCCAGCAGCGCCGCTGTTTTCGGTTACGAGCAGTACTTC,CASSAAVFGYEQYF
.,few,TRBV10-3,TRBJ1-6,TGTGCCATCAGTGAAGGTGGTTCACCCCTCCACTTT,CAISEGGSPLHF
.,.,TRBV19,TRBJ1-4,TGTGCCAGTACCCCGGACACTAATGAAAAACTGTTTTTT,CASTPDTNEKLFF
.,medium-sized,TRBV11-1,TRBJ1-1,TGTGCCAGCAGCTTAGTTATGAACACTGAAGCTTTCTTT,CASSLVMNTEAFF
.,.,TRBV4-1,TRBJ1-1,TGCGCCAGCAGCCCCCTCCCGCAGGGAGGTACTGAAGCTTTCTTT,CASSPLPQGGTEAFF
.,.,TRBV5-4,TRBJ1-1,TGTGCCATCAGGGCGGGCGGCGACACTGAAGCTTTCTTT,CAIRAGGDTEAFF
.,.,TRBV25-1,TRBJ2-7,TGTGCCAGCAGTGAAGGGCTTGGGATCCGCGACAGTCTCTACGAGCAGTACTTC,CASSEGLGIRDSLYEQYF